The rows below give T cell receptor beta chains drawn from one sample of a study of blood T cell repertoires in COVID-19. TCRdb's copy holds only in-frame clones and misses some; the assay was immunoSEQ multiplex PCR. The sample carries some 460,000 clones, around 89% recorded once. Sequenced material: peripheral blood. All receptors come from a woman aged 30 to 39 with acute or convalescent COVID-19. Both conserved end residues are part of each CDR3. A D gene is named only where the DNA matches it firmly. Clone sizes are given selectively: once, few, many, or a class where the clone is expanded.

J gene,clone size,D gene,V gene,CDR3 protein,CDR3 DNA
TRBJ1-2,NA,NA,TRBV10-3,CAISVGSDFGGYTF,TGTGCCATCAGTGTCGGGTCAGACTTCGGTGGCTACACCTTC
TRBJ2-2,NA,NA,TRBV10-2,CASSAGTAGELFF,TGCGCCAGCAGTGCAGGCACCGCGGGGGAGCTGTTTTTT
TRBJ2-7,NA,NA,TRBV28,CASSSTGSSYEQYF,TGTGCCAGCAGTAGTACGGGATCCTCCTACGAGCAGTACTTC
TRBJ2-7,NA,TRBD1,TRBV15,CATSSKPGQGDLQYF,TGTGCCACCAGCAGCAAACCGGGACAGGGAGACTTGCAGTACTTC
TRBJ1-2,NA,NA,TRBV10-2,CASTRVERSTDGYTF,TGCGCCAGCACCAGAGTAGAAAGGAGTACCGATGGCTACACCTTC
TRBJ1-1,NA,NA,TRBV6-5,CASRYRERNTEAFF,TGTGCCAGCAGGTACCGGGAGAGGAACACTGAAGCTTTCTTT
TRBJ2-1,NA,TRBD1,TRBV7-3,CASSRGQGDNEQFF,TGTGCCAGCAGCCGGGGACAGGGGGACAATGAGCAGTTCTTC
TRBJ2-1,NA,NA,TRBV9,CASSAPGAYNEQFF,TGTGCCAGCAGCGCCCCGGGGGCCTACAATGAGCAGTTCTTC
TRBJ2-4,NA,TRBD1,TRBV20-1,CSASLPTGGATKNIQYF,TGCAGTGCTAGTCTCCCGACAGGGGGGGCAACCAAAAACATTCAGTACTTC
TRBJ2-2,NA,NA,TRBV7-3,CASSLRGGDTGELFF,TGTGCCAGCAGCTTAAGGGGCGGGGACACCGGGGAGCTGTTTTTT
TRBJ2-1,NA,TRBD1,TRBV12-5,CASGQGQGMWGNEQFF,TGTGCTAGTGGCCAAGGACAGGGTATGTGGGGCAATGAGCAGTTCTTC
TRBJ2-5,NA,TRBD1,TRBV28,CASSLIQGAGETQYF,TGTGCCAGCAGTTTGATTCAGGGGGCAGGGGAGACCCAGTACTTC
TRBJ2-3,NA,NA,TRBV29-1,CSVEGFQGLSTDTQYF,TGCAGCGTTGAGGGGTTTCAGGGACTCTCCACAGATACGCAGTATTTT
TRBJ1-6,NA,NA,TRBV6-6,CASSHATSALHF,TGTGCCAGCAGCCATGCTACGTCGGCCCTCCACTTT
TRBJ2-5,NA,NA,TRBV18,CASKAPSQETQYF,TGTGCCAGTAAAGCCCCTTCTCAAGAGACCCAGTACTTC
TRBJ2-5,NA,TRBD2,TRBV7-2,CASDSLAGGPETQYF,TGTGCCAGTGACTCTCTAGCGGGGGGGCCAGAGACCCAGTACTTC
TRBJ2-6,NA,NA,TRBV2,CASSGFRAGANVLTF,TGTGCCAGCAGTGGGTTCAGGGCCGGGGCCAACGTCCTGACTTTC
TRBJ2-6,NA,NA,TRBV4-1,CASSQDRPGANVLTF,TGCGCCAGCAGCCAAGACAGGCCTGGGGCCAACGTCCTGACTTTC
TRBJ2-3,NA,TRBD2,TRBV19,CASSMKRGGLADTQYF,TGTGCCAGTAGTATGAAGCGGGGGGGCCTCGCAGATACGCAGTATTTT
TRBJ2-7,NA,TRBD2,TRBV4-2,CASSQEGRVHRVYEQYF,TGTGCCAGCAGCCAAGAGGGGAGGGTGCACCGAGTCTACGAGCAGTACTTC
TRBJ1-1,NA,NA,TRBV7-9,CASSFMGGMNTEAFF,TGTGCCAGCAGCTTTATGGGAGGAATGAACACTGAAGCTTTCTTT
TRBJ2-3,NA,TRBD2,TRBV4-2,CASSQQRLAGGTDTQYF,TGTGCCAGCAGCCAACAACGACTAGCGGGGGGCACAGATACGCAGTATTTT
TRBJ2-5,NA,NA,TRBV6-5,CASLLQAETQYF,TGTGCCAGCCTTCTCCAGGCGGAGACCCAGTACTTC
TRBJ2-7,once,TRBD1,TRBV5-1,CASSPTGQAYEQYF,TGCGCCAGCAGCCCGACGGGACAGGCATACGAGCAGTACTTC
TRBJ2-2,NA,NA,TRBV30,CAWSVLNTGELFF,TGTGCCTGGAGTGTACTTAACACCGGGGAGCTGTTTTTT
TRBJ1-1,NA,TRBD1,TRBV2,CASSEQTGTFF,TGTGCCAGCAGTGAACAGACAGGGACTTTCTTT
TRBJ2-2,NA,TRBD1,TRBV20-1,CSASEGALPGELFF,TGCAGTGCAAGTGAGGGGGCGCTCCCCGGGGAGCTGTTTTTT
TRBJ2-7,NA,NA,TRBV5-5,CASSFSPGEQYEQYF,TGTGCCAGCAGCTTCTCACCGGGGGAGCAGTACGAGCAGTACTTC
TRBJ2-7,once,NA,TRBV11-2,CASSFGGVSYEQYF,TGTGCCAGCAGCTTTGGCGGGGTTTCCTACGAGCAGTACTTC
TRBJ2-1,few,TRBD2,TRBV11-2,CASKPSGPNNEQFF,TGTGCCAGCAAGCCTAGCGGACCTAACAATGAGCAGTTCTTC
TRBJ1-5,NA,NA,TRBV7-2,CASSLGTGRQPQHF,TGTGCCAGCAGCTTAGGGACGGGGAGGCAGCCCCAGCATTTT
TRBJ2-7,NA,NA,TRBV20-1,CSASEGGEQYF,TGCAGTGCTAGTGAGGGGGGCGAGCAGTACTTC
TRBJ2-3,NA,NA,TRBV28,CASSSNQGTDTQYF,TGTGCCAGCAGTTCGAATCAGGGCACAGATACGCAGTATTTT
TRBJ2-2,NA,TRBD1,TRBV6-5,CASTADRVNTGELFF,TGTGCCAGCACTGCGGACAGGGTGAACACCGGGGAGCTGTTTTTT
TRBJ1-1,NA,NA,TRBV3-1/TRBV3-2,CASSLRGGSEAFF,TGTGCCAGCAGCCTGCGGGGGGGAAGCGAAGCTTTCTTT
TRBJ2-3,NA,TRBD2,TRBV6-5,CASSSRLANTDTQYF,TGTGCCAGCAGTTCCCGACTAGCTAACACAGATACGCAGTATTTT
TRBJ2-7,NA,TRBD2,TRBV4-2,CASSQELAGGRSYEQYF,TGTGCCAGCAGCCAAGAGTTAGCGGGGGGGCGGTCCTACGAGCAGTACTTC
TRBJ1-4,NA,NA,TRBV2,CASSGRGPGGKLFF,TGTGCCAGCAGTGGACGAGGGCCGGGCGGAAAACTGTTTTTT
TRBJ1-2,NA,TRBD1,TRBV5-4,CASSERRDRGGGYTF,TGTGCCAGCAGCGAGCGCCGGGACAGGGGGGGTGGCTACACCTTC
TRBJ1-5,NA,NA,TRBV9,CASSVGTGGHQPQHF,TGTGCCAGCAGCGTAGGTACAGGTGGGCATCAGCCCCAGCATTTT
TRBJ1-5,NA,NA,TRBV28,CASRLPLGGGHQPQHF,TGTGCCAGCAGGCTCCCACTAGGGGGTGGGCATCAGCCCCAGCATTTT
TRBJ2-5,NA,NA,TRBV3-1/TRBV3-2,CASSQRGTQETQYF,TGTGCCAGCAGCCAAAGGGGGACCCAAGAGACCCAGTACTTC
TRBJ2-3,NA,TRBD2,TRBV15,CATSRDIGSTSGGGSTDTQYF,TGTGCCACCAGCAGAGATATAGGTTCCACTAGCGGGGGAGGGTCGACAGATACGCAGTATTTT
TRBJ1-2,once,NA,TRBV5-1,CASSFSGESNGYTF,TGCGCCAGCAGCTTTTCCGGGGAGAGCAATGGCTACACCTTC
TRBJ1-3,NA,NA,TRBV28,CASSLTGLNSGNTIYF,TGTGCCAGCAGTTTAACTGGGCTAAACTCTGGAAACACCATATATTTT
TRBJ1-3,few,NA,TRBV4-1,CASSRFLGVADGNTIYF,TGCGCCAGCAGCCGATTCTTGGGGGTAGCGGATGGGAACACCATATATTTT
TRBJ2-2,NA,NA,TRBV12-3/TRBV12-4,CATTGPNTGELFF,TGTGCCACCACGGGTCCGAACACCGGGGAGCTGTTTTTT
TRBJ2-5,NA,NA,TRBV5-1,CASSPPDSGETQYF,TGCGCCAGCAGCCCGCCGGACTCTGGAGAGACCCAGTACTTC
TRBJ2-2,NA,TRBD1,TRBV7-7,CASSLGTGGVIGELFF,TGTGCCAGCAGCCTAGGGACAGGGGGCGTCATCGGGGAGCTGTTTTTT
TRBJ1-1,NA,NA,TRBV5-6,CASSLAGLGNTEAFF,TGTGCCAGCAGCTTGGCAGGGCTTGGGAACACTGAAGCTTTCTTT
TRBJ1-6,NA,NA,TRBV4-1,CASSPGNSPLHF,TGCGCCAGCAGCCCAGGAAATTCACCCCTCCACTTT
TRBJ2-5,NA,NA,TRBV28,CASTPLGQIQETQYF,TGTGCCAGCACCCCTCTTGGACAGATCCAAGAGACCCAGTACTTC
TRBJ2-7,NA,TRBD2,TRBV3-1/TRBV3-2,CASSPHLPGLAGAYEQYF,TGTGCCAGCAGCCCACACCTCCCGGGACTAGCGGGGGCCTACGAGCAGTACTTC
TRBJ1-5,NA,NA,TRBV7-2,CASSSSGEVQPQHF,TGTGCCAGCAGCTCCTCTGGGGAGGTTCAGCCCCAGCATTTT
TRBJ1-2,NA,NA,TRBV28,CASRDTNYGYTF,TGTGCCAGCAGAGACACTAACTATGGCTACACCTTC
TRBJ1-2,NA,TRBD1,TRBV5-4,CASSLLLSGGYGYTF,TGTGCCAGCAGCTTGCTATTATCAGGGGGCTATGGCTACACCTTC
TRBJ2-4,NA,NA,TRBV6-1,CASSDFYRASKNIQYF,TGTGCCAGCAGTGACTTTTACAGGGCGTCCAAAAACATTCAGTACTTC
TRBJ1-5,NA,NA,TRBV6-9,CASSYRGGVGNQPQHF,TGTGCCAGCAGTTATCGGGGCGGGGTTGGCAATCAGCCCCAGCATTTT
TRBJ2-5,NA,NA,TRBV5-4,CASSFRGATRETQYF,TGTGCCAGCAGCTTTCGGGGGGCAACAAGAGAGACCCAGTACTTC